The sequence of this TCR beta chain was determined in a study of blood T cell repertoires in COVID-19. The germline V and J ends were trimmed by 3 bases and 2 bases, with 7 bases remaining between them. Per the germline V gene, CDR1 is MDHEN and CDR2 is SYDVKM. The CDR3 has 13 residues. Measured with immunoSEQ multiplex PCR; TCRdb has only the in-frame clones, and not every one. Counted here are about 420,000 clones, about 90% occurring once; the ten biggest clones make up approximately 0.92%. V gene TRBV28 combines with J gene TRBJ1-2, with D hard to call. The sequence derives from a man younger than 35 with COVID-19, enrolled during active disease. Sequencing was done on a sample of peripheral blood. CDR3 nucleotide sequence: TGTGCCAGCAGTTTTTCCCTCAACTATGGCTACACCTTC. It specifies CASSFSLNYGYTF.